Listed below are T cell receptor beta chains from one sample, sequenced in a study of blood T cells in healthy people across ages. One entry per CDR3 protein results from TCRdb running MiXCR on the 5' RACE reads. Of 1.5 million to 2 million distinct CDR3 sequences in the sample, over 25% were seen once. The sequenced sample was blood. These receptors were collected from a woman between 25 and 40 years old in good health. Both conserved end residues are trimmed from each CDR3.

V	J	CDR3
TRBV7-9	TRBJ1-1	ASSFPVQHTEAF
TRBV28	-	ASSIGVHYEQY
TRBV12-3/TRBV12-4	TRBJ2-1	ASNKDRVAYNEQF
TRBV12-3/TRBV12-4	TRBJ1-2	ASSLDSEYGYT
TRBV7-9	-	ASSTGIREQY
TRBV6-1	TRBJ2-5	ASRRTSGGPRTQETQY
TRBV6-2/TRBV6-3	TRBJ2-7	ASSYGGTKYEQY
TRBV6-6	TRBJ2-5	ASSTGNTGGQETQY
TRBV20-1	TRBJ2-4	SARGLGGSIQY
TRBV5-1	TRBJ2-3	ASSLRDSEVSTQY
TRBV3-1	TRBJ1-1	ASGGTEAF
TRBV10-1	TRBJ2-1	ASSPGTSESNEQF
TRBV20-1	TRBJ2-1	SARSGTSSYNEQF
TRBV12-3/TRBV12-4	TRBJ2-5	ASSSQASGRAETQY
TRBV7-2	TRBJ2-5	ASSLGLLAGGLQETQY
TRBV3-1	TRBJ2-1	ASSQDSGANNNEQF
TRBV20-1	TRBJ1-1	SARNVNTEAF
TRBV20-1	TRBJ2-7	SAPSFGLAGNYEQY
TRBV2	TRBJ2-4	ASSWGTVAEQY
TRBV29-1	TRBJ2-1	SVESRVGSYNEQF
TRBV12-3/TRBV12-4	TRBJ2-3	ASSPGAAGPTQY
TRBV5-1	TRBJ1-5	ASSTRNQPQH
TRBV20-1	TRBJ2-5	SAPSGSPKTQY
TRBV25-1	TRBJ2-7	ASSADNSYEQY
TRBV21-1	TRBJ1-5	ASSKVQPQH
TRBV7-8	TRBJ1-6	ASSPPDSPPH
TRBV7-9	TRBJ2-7	ASSPWGGEQY
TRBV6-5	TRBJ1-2	ASLPGGSLYGYT
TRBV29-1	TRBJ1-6	SVSYRQGPYNSPLH
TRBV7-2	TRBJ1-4	ASSFGPDRPLRLF
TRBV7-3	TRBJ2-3	ASSLKDNGADTQY
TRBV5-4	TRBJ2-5	VSSLPQETQY
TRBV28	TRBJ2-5	ASGGGGRETQY
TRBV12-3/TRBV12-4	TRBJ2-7	ASSLQPHRDRGYEQY
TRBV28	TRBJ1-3	ASSLRASYGNTIY
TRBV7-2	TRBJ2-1	ASSRYSLSYNEQF
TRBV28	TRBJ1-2	ASEQGNRGYT
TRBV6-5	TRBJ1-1	ASSYSAVRGNTEAF
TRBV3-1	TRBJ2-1	ASSHDSLGNEQF
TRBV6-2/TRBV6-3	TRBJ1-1	ASSYSQPNTEAF
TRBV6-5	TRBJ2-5	ASKRTGAIETQY
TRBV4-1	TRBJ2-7	ASSQEPTTYEQY
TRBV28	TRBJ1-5	ASSLTLSTQPQH
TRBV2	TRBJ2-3	ASSTGLAGSDTQY
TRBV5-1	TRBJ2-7	TSRGGSYEQY